This T cell receptor beta chain comes out of a study of blood T cell repertoires in COVID-19. As for the study in general: The United States, Italy and Spain were the sources of the acute and convalescent COVID-19 samples.

As handled by the study authors: Amplification from reference gene primers served as the basis for estimated nucleated cell counts. Data came from immunoSEQ multiplex PCR; TCRdb stores just in-frame clones and leaves some out. The V and J calls and clone size are taken from that table; D and trimming were inferred from the DNA. The table shows about 75,000 clones, with around 74% occurring only once. V was trimmed by 4 bases and J by 6 bases, leaving 16 bases between them. This CDR3 has 15 amino acids. Germline CDR1 and CDR2: SGDLS and YYNGEE. This clonotype originated in a woman of 80 years or more with active or convalescent COVID-19. V usage is TRBV9 and J usage is TRBJ2-2, with a possible D match to TRBD1 (5 bases). Material: peripheral blood. CDR3 DNA: TGTGCCAGCAGCATCCCCTCAGGGATGGCCGGGGAGCTGTTTTTT. Its protein is CASSIPSGMAGELFF. The variable domain in full, with the rest retrieved from reference TRBV9 and TRBJ2-2, is DSGVTQTPKHLITATGQRVTLRCSPRSGDLSVYWYQQSLDQGLQFLIQYYNGEERAKGNILERFSAQQFPDLHSELNLSSLELGDSALYFCASSIPSGMAGELFFGEGSRLTVL.